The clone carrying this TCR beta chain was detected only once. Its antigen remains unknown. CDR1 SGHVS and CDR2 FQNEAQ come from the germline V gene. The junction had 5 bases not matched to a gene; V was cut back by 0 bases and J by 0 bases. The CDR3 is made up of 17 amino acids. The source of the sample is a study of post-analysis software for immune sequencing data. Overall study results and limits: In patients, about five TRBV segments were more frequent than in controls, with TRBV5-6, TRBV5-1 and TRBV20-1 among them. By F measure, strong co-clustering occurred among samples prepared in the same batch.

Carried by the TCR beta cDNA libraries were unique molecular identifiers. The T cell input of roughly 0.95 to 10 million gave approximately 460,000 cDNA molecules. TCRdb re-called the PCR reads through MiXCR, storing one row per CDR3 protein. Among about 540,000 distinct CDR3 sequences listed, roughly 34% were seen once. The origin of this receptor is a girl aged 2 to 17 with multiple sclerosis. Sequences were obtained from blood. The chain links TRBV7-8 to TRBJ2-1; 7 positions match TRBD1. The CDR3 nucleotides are TGTGCCAGCAGCTTAGCCTTGACAGGGAGCTCCTACAATGAGCAGTTCTTC. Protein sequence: CASSLALTGSSYNEQFF.